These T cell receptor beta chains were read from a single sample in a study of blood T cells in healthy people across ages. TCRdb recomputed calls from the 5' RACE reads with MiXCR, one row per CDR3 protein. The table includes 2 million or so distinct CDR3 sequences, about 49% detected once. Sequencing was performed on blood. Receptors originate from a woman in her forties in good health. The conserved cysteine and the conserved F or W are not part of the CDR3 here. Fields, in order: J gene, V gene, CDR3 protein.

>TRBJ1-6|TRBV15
ATSIDRGGNSPLH
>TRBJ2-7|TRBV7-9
ASSLAGQNYEQY
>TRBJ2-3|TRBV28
ASSFFGASSTDTQY
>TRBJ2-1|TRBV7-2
ASTSDRRDNEQF
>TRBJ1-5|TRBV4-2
ASSQGGGASQPQH
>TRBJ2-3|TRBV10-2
ASKPGQNTDTQY
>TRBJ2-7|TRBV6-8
ASSYSKWEYEQY
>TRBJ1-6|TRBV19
ASSIEPTERSPLH
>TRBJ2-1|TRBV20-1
SARDGASGEQF
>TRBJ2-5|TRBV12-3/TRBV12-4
ACSLRGETQY
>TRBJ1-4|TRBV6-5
ASSYSHREGKLF
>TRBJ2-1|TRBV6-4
ASSDRGQDHNEQF
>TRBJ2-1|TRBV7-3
ASSLRQPSSYNEQF
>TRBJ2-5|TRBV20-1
SAKRGSSRIETQY
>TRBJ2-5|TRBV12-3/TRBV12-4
ASRFNQETQY
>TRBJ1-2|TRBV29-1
SVVTGGDYGYT
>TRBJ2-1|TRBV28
ASSSRQRKF
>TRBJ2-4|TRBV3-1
ASSQDHRDKAKNIQY
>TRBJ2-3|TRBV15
ATSRSRADTQY
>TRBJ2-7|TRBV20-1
SAWQGGYEQY
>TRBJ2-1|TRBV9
ASSSQGDNEQF
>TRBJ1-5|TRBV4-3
ASSQVAGNQHQH
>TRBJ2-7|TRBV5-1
ASSLVPGPRPYEQY
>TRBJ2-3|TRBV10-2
ASSESSGGTQY
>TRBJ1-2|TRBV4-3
ASSQERSQAPPGGIGYT